Following are 4 T cell receptor beta chains from one sample sequenced in a study of blood T cell repertoires in COVID-19. TCRdb's copy holds only in-frame clones and misses some; the assay was immunoSEQ multiplex PCR. The table lists around 330,000 clones, roughly 87% of them singletons. Material: PBMCs or T cells enriched from blood (not recorded which). Source of these receptors: a woman aged 18-29 years who had recovered from COVID-19.

The chain has TRBV29-1 and TRBJ1-1; D perhaps matches TRBD1 (6 bases). V was clipped by 7 bases and J by 1 base, with 13 bases between them. This CDR3 region has 13 residues. CDR1 is SQVTM, CDR2 ANQGSEA, per germline. The CDR3 region has the DNA TGCAGCGCGACGACAGGTGGGAACACTGAAGCTTTCTTT. Amino acids: CSATTGGNTEAFF. Full variable domain (rest looked up from reference TRBV29-1 and TRBJ1-1): SAVISQKPSRDICQRGTSLTIQCQVDSQVTMMFWYRQQPGQSLTLIATANQGSEATYESGFVIDKFPISRPNLTFSTLTVSNMSPEDSSIYLCSATTGGNTEAFFGQGTRLTVV.

Details on this clone: Other DNA sequences in this sample translate to the same CDR3. This rearrangement joins TRBV5-1 to TRBJ2-3, with TRBD2 identical over 7 bases. V shed 4 bases, J shed 1 base, and the junction held 3 bases outside the gene matches. CDR3 length: 14 residues. Germline loops: CDR1 SGHRS, CDR2 YFSETQ. CDR3 nucleotide sequence: TGCGCCAGCAGCATAAGCGGGGGCACAGATACGCAGTATTTT. As protein: CASSISGGTDTQYF. Looking up the rest from reference TRBV5-1 and TRBJ2-3 gives the full variable domain: KAGVTQTPRYLIKTRGQQVTLSCSPISGHRSVSWYQQTPGQGLQFLFEYFSETQRNKGNFPGRFSGRQFSNSRSEMNVSTLELGDSALYLCASSISGGTDTQYFGPGTRLTVL.

This clone came up a few times. The gene calls are TRBV12-3 or TRBV12-4 and TRBJ1-3; no firm D call. The ends were cut back, 7 bases at V and 4 bases at J, with 11 bases in the middle. The CDR3 contains 13 residues. CDR3: CASTRTVGNTIYF. CDR3 nucleotides: TGTGCCAGCACTAGGACTGTGGGAAACACCATATATTTT.

J is TRBJ1-2 and V is TRBV5-6, with 9 bases lining up with TRBD1. Trimming at V came to 4 bases and at J to 4 bases, leaving 8 bases not matched to a gene. The CDR3 length is 15 residues. Germline V gene data show CDR1 as SGHDT and CDR2 as YYEEEE. This chain's CDR3 is CASSLGQGTGYGYTF. The CDR3 DNA sequence: TGTGCCAGCAGCCTAGGACAGGGGACAGGCTATGGCTACACCTTC.